The rows below give T cell receptor beta chains drawn from one sample of a study of monozygotic twins with cystic fibrosis. Assay used: immunoSEQ multiplex PCR; TCRdb lists only in-frame clones, some missing. This repertoire shows tens of thousands of clones, about 97% found once; its top ten account for roughly 0.15%. Input material: blood. All receptors derive from a girl aged 5-17 years with cystic fibrosis. The CDR3 runs from the conserved cysteine through the conserved F or W. The D gene is left open where the match is weak. The size of a clone is reported for some rows only, either as once, few or many, or as a class for expanded clones.

V gene,J gene,D gene,clone size,CDR3 DNA,CDR3 protein
TRBV2,TRBJ2-1,TRBD2,NA,TGTGCCAGCATGACTAGCGGGAGTTCGAATGAGCAGTTCTTC,CASMTSGSSNEQFF
TRBV2,TRBJ1-1,NA,NA,TGTGCCAGCAGTGAAGAGGGAACTTTGAACACTGAAGCTTTCTTT,CASSEEGTLNTEAFF
TRBV10-1,TRBJ2-1,NA,NA,TGCGCCAGTTCACCTAACTCAGTAAGCTCCTACAATGAGCAGTTCTTC,CASSPNSVSSYNEQFF
TRBV18,TRBJ2-7,NA,once,TGTGCCAGCTCACCACAAGGCAACTCCTACGAGCAGTACTTC,CASSPQGNSYEQYF
TRBV5-1,TRBJ1-2,TRBD1,NA,TGCGCCAGCAGCGTGACAGGGTCCTATGGCTACACCTTC,CASSVTGSYGYTF
TRBV5-6,TRBJ1-2,NA,NA,TGTGCCAGCAGATTTTTGGGGGTCAACTATGGCTACACCTTC,CASRFLGVNYGYTF
TRBV5-1,TRBJ2-2,TRBD1,NA,TGCGCCAGCAGCTTGGCTACTAGTATTGACAGGGGGCCGGGGGAGCTGTTTTTT,CASSLATSIDRGPGELFF
TRBV30,TRBJ2-1,NA,NA,TGTGCCTGGAGCTTAAGCGTTAGCTCCTACAATGAGCAGTTCTTC,CAWSLSVSSYNEQFF
TRBV4-1,TRBJ1-2,NA,NA,TGCGCCAGCAGCCAGGCCGGGACACCCAAGGGCGGCTACACCTTC,CASSQAGTPKGGYTF
TRBV28,TRBJ1-2,NA,NA,TGTGCCAGCGCAAGAGGGCTGCTTTATGGCTACACCTTC,CASARGLLYGYTF
TRBV2,TRBJ1-5,NA,once,TGTGCCAGCAGACAACTGGGGGCGATTAATCAGCCCCAGCATTTT,CASRQLGAINQPQHF
TRBV19,TRBJ1-1,NA,few,TGTGCCAGTAGGTCAACAGACCCAAATGAAGCTTTCTTT,CASRSTDPNEAFF
TRBV29-1,TRBJ2-3,NA,once,TGCAGCGTTGAAGAACAGAAAACAGATACGCAGTATTTT,CSVEEQKTDTQYF
TRBV7-2,TRBJ2-3,NA,NA,TGTGCCAGCAGCTTAGAGCCACACCCTAACTTCGCGCAGTATTTT,CASSLEPHPNFAQYF
TRBV27,TRBJ2-5,TRBD1,NA,TGTGCCAGCAGGATACAGGGGTTGGAGACCCAGTACTTC,CASRIQGLETQYF
TRBV4-2,TRBJ2-1,NA,NA,TGTGCCAGCAGCCAAGAAGGGGGACTCCACAATGAGCAGTTCTTC,CASSQEGGLHNEQFF
TRBV14,TRBJ1-2,TRBD1,NA,TGTGCCAGCAGGCCACAGGGGGCTAATGGCTACACCTTC,CASRPQGANGYTF
TRBV19,TRBJ1-1,TRBD1,NA,TGTGCCAGTAGTTCTATAGGGACAGCCAACACTGAAGCTTTCTTT,CASSSIGTANTEAFF
TRBV7-8,TRBJ2-7,NA,NA,TGTGCCAGCAGCTTAGAGGGGGGACCGTCCTACGAGCAGTACTTC,CASSLEGGPSYEQYF
TRBV18,TRBJ1-2,NA,NA,TGTGCCAGCTCACCATCCGGGGCAACCGACTATGGCTACACCTTC,CASSPSGATDYGYTF
TRBV6-5,TRBJ1-2,NA,NA,TGTGCCAGCAGTTACTCGAGGAGGGGGGATACGGGCTACACCTTC,CASSYSRRGDTGYTF
TRBV4-3,TRBJ2-1,TRBD2,NA,TGCGCCAGCAGCCAAGGATTAGCGGGAGCCAGAAATGAGCAGTTCTTC,CASSQGLAGARNEQFF
TRBV7-8,TRBJ2-1,TRBD2,NA,TGTGCCAGCAGCTCGTTCCGCGGGAGCCACAATGAGCAGTTCTTC,CASSSFRGSHNEQFF
TRBV6-5,TRBJ1-2,NA,NA,TGTGCCAGCAGTTACGGAAGGGTATATGGCTACACCTTC,CASSYGRVYGYTF
TRBV5-1,TRBJ2-3,NA,NA,TGCGCCAGCAGCTTGTCCGCGGGAATGGTAACAGATACGCAGTATTTT,CASSLSAGMVTDTQYF
TRBV10-3,TRBJ1-1,TRBD1,NA,TGTGCCACGACTGGTCCGCGTGAGGGGACAGCCATCATGAACACTGAAGCTTTCTTT,CATTGPREGTAIMNTEAFF
TRBV19,TRBJ2-1,NA,once,TGTGCCAGTAGTATGCGGTTTCTTGGGCAGTTCTTC,CASSMRFLGQFF
TRBV5-1,TRBJ1-1,TRBD1,NA,TGCGCCAGCAGCTCGGGACAGGGTGGGAACACTGAAGCTTTCTTT,CASSSGQGGNTEAFF
TRBV15,TRBJ2-2,TRBD2,few,TGTGCCACCAGCACCCTAACTAGCGGGAAGAACACCGGGGAGCTGTTTTTT,CATSTLTSGKNTGELFF
TRBV6-5,TRBJ1-2,NA,NA,TGTGCCAGCAGTTACACCCACCTAGACGCCTATGGCTACACCTTC,CASSYTHLDAYGYTF
TRBV4-3,TRBJ2-1,TRBD2,NA,TGCGCCAGCAGCCAAGTACTAGCGGGAGAGGCGGATGAGCAGTTCTTC,CASSQVLAGEADEQFF
TRBV5-6,TRBJ1-5,NA,NA,TGTGCCAGCAGCTCGGACCCGTCGTATCAGCCCCAGCATTTT,CASSSDPSYQPQHF
TRBV7-9,TRBJ2-2,TRBD1,NA,TGTGCCAGCAGCTTACCGGACAGGGGGCAAGGCACCGGGGAGCTGTTTTTT,CASSLPDRGQGTGELFF
TRBV4-1,TRBJ2-1,NA,NA,TGCGCCAGCAGCCGTGGGCACGCTAGCGTCTACAATGAGCAGTTCTTC,CASSRGHASVYNEQFF
TRBV18,TRBJ1-1,TRBD1,NA,TGTGCCAGCTCACCACCGACAGGGTCGAACACTGAAGCTTTCTTT,CASSPPTGSNTEAFF
TRBV14,TRBJ1-2,NA,once,TGTGCCAGCAGCCAAGATGCACGATTTGGCTACACCTTC,CASSQDARFGYTF
TRBV18,TRBJ1-1,TRBD1,NA,TGTGCCAGCTCACGGTCGACAGGGGTAGGGTTGAACACTGAAGCTTTCTTT,CASSRSTGVGLNTEAFF
TRBV5-1,TRBJ1-2,NA,NA,TGCGCCAGCAGCTCGGAGGGGCCTGGCTATGGCTACACCTTC,CASSSEGPGYGYTF
TRBV5-1,TRBJ2-5,TRBD1,NA,TGCGCCAGCAGCTCCTGGGACAGACAGACCCAGTACTTC,CASSSWDRQTQYF
TRBV4-3,TRBJ2-5,TRBD1,NA,TGCGCCAGCAGCCAAGAATACCGGGACAGCACCGTTCAAGAGACCCAGTACTTC,CASSQEYRDSTVQETQYF
TRBV4-3,TRBJ1-2,NA,NA,TGCGCCAGCAGCCAAGGGTTAGGGGCGAACTATGGCTACACCTTC,CASSQGLGANYGYTF
TRBV9,TRBJ2-1,NA,NA,TGTGCCAGCAGCAAAGGGACGCCGAATGAGCAGTTCTTC,CASSKGTPNEQFF
TRBV27,TRBJ1-1,NA,NA,TGTGCCAGCAGTTTATCGCCAGGGGCCGGAGCTTTCTTT,CASSLSPGAGAFF
TRBV9,TRBJ2-5,TRBD2,NA,TGTGCCAGCAGCTACCGGGAGGGCCCGGAGACCCAGTACTTC,CASSYREGPETQYF
TRBV9,TRBJ2-7,TRBD1,NA,TGTGCCAGCAGCGTAGTTGGGACAGATGATGACGAGCAGTACTTC,CASSVVGTDDDEQYF
TRBV10-3,TRBJ1-2,TRBD1,NA,TGTGCCATCAGTGGGGGACAGGGAAGTGGCTACACCTTC,CAISGGQGSGYTF
TRBV5-1,TRBJ2-5,NA,NA,TGCGCCAGCAGCTTGGAGGGCGCCAGGCAAGAGACCCAGTACTTC,CASSLEGARQETQYF